The entry below gives a single TCR beta chain sequence along with its context. The antigen remains undetermined. Assay used: immunoSEQ multiplex PCR; TCRdb lists only in-frame clones, some missing. This sample has about 680,000 clones, with roughly 90% found just once. The data were taken from a study of Ad26.COV2.S vaccination and SARS-CoV-2 variants. Study-wide results and caveats: Placebo and vaccine recipients had non-spike TCR breadth that was similar. Once vaccination had occurred, spike-specific CD8+ and CD4+ T cell responses reportedly showed substantial breadth.

Treatment: roughly 20 received Ad26.COV2.S at low or high dose, single or two shots; several received placebo; per-sample allocation not given. On day 63 after the first injection, vaccine and placebo recipients gave samples. An 18-55-year-old adult in Boston served as donor. Germline assignment: CDR1 SNHLY and CDR2 FYNNEI. V was cut by 2 bases and J by 8 bases, with 18 bases left in between. The CDR3 is made up of 15 amino acids. The material sequenced was peripheral blood, taken in a trial of Ad26.COV2.S vaccine versus placebo. The chain links TRBV2 to TRBJ1-2; D unresolved. The sequence was obtained from a person between 18 and 65 years old who received the Ad26.COV2.S COVID-19 vaccine or a placebo. CDR3 coding DNA: TGTGCCAGCAGTGAAAATGGAATTACAGTCAGGGGCTACACCTTC. Amino acids: CASSENGITVRGYTF.